A single sample gave rise to the 2 T cell receptor beta chains below, sequenced in a study of shared clonotypes between healthy human individuals. Profiling relied on immunoSEQ multiplex PCR, and the TCRdb table lists in-frame clones only, not all of them. The sample shows about 980,000 clones, approximately 76% of them seen only once. The sample consisted of memory CD4+ T cells sorted from blood. Regarding subset: CD45RA-negative fraction. The receptors derive from a man aged 18 to 29 in good health.

This chain uses TRBV5-1 with TRBJ1-5; possible D gene TRBD1, 5 bases. Germline lookup yields CDR1 SGHRS and CDR2 YFSETQ. The CDR3 sequence is 15 residues long. V dropped 0 bases and J dropped 3 bases, with 10 bases sitting between them. The CDR3 DNA follows: TGCGCCAGCAGCTTGGCGGGTGGGGCCAATCAGCCCCAGCATTTT. This sequence encodes CASSLAGGANQPQHF.

This sequence joins TRBV5-4 and TRBJ2-2; 9 positions match TRBD1. The CDR3 is 16 amino acids. V trimming: 2 bases; J trimming: 7 bases; junction bases outside the gene matches: 9. In germline, CDR1 is SGHNT, CDR2 YYREEE (reference sequence). Written as DNA, the CDR3 is TGTGCCAGCAGCTTACCGGGACAGGGTTCGGTCGGGGAGCTGTTTTTT. Translation gives CASSLPGQGSVGELFF. Filled out from reference TRBV5-4 and TRBJ2-2, the complete variable domain reads ETGVTQSPTHLIKTRGQQVTLRCSSQSGHNTVSWYQQALGQGPQFIFQYYREEENGRGNFPPRFSGLQFPNYSSELNVNALELDDSALYLCASSLPGQGSVGELFFGEGSRLTVL.